Below are 27 T cell receptor beta chains sequenced from a single sample in a study of shared clonotypes between healthy human individuals. The repertoire was sequenced with immunoSEQ multiplex PCR; TCRdb's copy has only in-frame clones and lacks some. In the table there are hundreds of thousands of clones, 90% to 97% of which are singletons. Positively selected for CCR7, the CD45RO-negative cells used as naive CD8 cells excluded terminally differentiated effector memory CD45RA+ cells. The sequenced sample consisted of naive CD8+ T cells sorted from blood. The receptors were gathered from a woman aged 25 to 45 in good health.

This chain links TRBV2 with TRBJ2-7, with D possibly matching TRBD1 (5 bases). The CDR3 consists of 15 residues. V was clipped by 8 bases and J by 2 bases, with 19 bases between them. The germline V gene has CDR1 SNHLY and CDR2 FYNNEI. The CDR3, as DNA: TGTGCCAGCCCAAAGACCAGGGATGTCACCTACGAGCAGTACTTC. Translating it yields CASPKTRDVTYEQYF.

The rearrangement links TRBV13 to TRBJ2-7; D might be TRBD1 (6 bases). Per the germline V gene, CDR1 is PRHDT and CDR2 is FYEKMQ (reference sequence). The CDR3 is made up of 13 amino acids. V lost 3 bases and J lost 2, with 8 bases in between. CDR3 sequence (DNA): TGTGCCAGCAGCTTCGGGACAACCTACGAGCAGTACTTC. It translates to CASSFGTTYEQYF.

J is TRBJ2-7 and V is TRBV19, with TRBD2 matching 10 bases. The CDR3 extends over 15 amino acids. Germline V gene lookup returns CDR1 LNHDA and CDR2 SQIVND (reference sequence). The J segment lost 2 bases and the V segment lost 5 bases, leaving 6 bases of the junction unmatched. The CDR3 here is CASSSEREGAYEQYF. Here the CDR3 DNA reads TGTGCCAGTAGTTCTGAGCGGGAGGGGGCCTACGAGCAGTACTTC.

J is TRBJ1-1 and V is TRBV27, with TRBD1 matching over 7 bases. This CDR3 is 13 amino acids long. Looked up from germline, CDR1 is MNHEY and CDR2 is SMNVEV (reference sequence). The junction had 5 bases not matched to a gene; V was cut back by 4 bases and J by 6 bases. As DNA, the CDR3 is TGTGCCAGCAGTTATCGGGACAGCGCTGAAGCTTTCTTT. This translates into CASSYRDSAEAFF.

The rearrangement uses TRBV18 and TRBJ2-1; D not certain. V gave up 2 bases and J gave up 6 bases, with 11 bases separating them. This CDR3 is 14 amino acids long. Germline assignment: CDR1 KGHSH and CDR2 LQKENI. The CDR3 DNA follows: TGTGCCAGCTCACCATTCCCGTGGGCCAATGAGCAGTTCTTC. This sequence encodes CASSPFPWANEQFF.

The rearrangement uses TRBV7-8 and TRBJ2-7; 7 bases line up with TRBD2. Germline lookup yields CDR1 SGHVS and CDR2 FQNEAQ. The CDR3 runs to 17 residues. Unmatched junction bases numbered 13, after V lost 5 bases and J lost 0 bases. The chain's CDR3 is CASSPAFLAEGSYEQYF. The CDR3 region has the DNA TGTGCCAGCAGCCCCGCCTTTCTAGCGGAGGGCTCCTACGAGCAGTACTTC.

This rearrangement joins TRBV5-1 to TRBJ2-7; the match to TRBD1 covers 9 bases. This CDR3 comprises 15 residues. The V and J ends lost 4 bases and 5 bases, in that order; junction bases with no gene match: 10. Germline V gene lookup returns CDR1 SGHRS and CDR2 YFSETQ. CDR3 bases: TGCGCCAGCAGCCTTATCGGGACAGGGTTCGACGAGCAGTACTTC. Amino acids: CASSLIGTGFDEQYF.

The rearrangement joins TRBV4-1 to TRBJ1-3; weak D call: TRBD1 (5 bases). The CDR3 runs 15 residues. V was shortened by 0 bases and J by 2 bases, with 8 bases between the two germline ends. CDR1 and CDR2 (germline): MGHRA, YSYEKL. CDR3 nucleotide sequence: TGCGCCAGCAGCCAAGATCGAGGGGCTGGAAACACCATATATTTT. Its translation: CASSQDRGAGNTIYF.

The gene calls are TRBV29-1 and TRBJ2-2; D perhaps matches TRBD2 (5 bases). This CDR3 is built from 12 residues. Per the germline V gene, CDR1 is SQVTM and CDR2 is ANQGSEA. The V gene lost 5 bases and the J gene lost 5 bases, with 9 bases spanning the gap. In DNA form, the CDR3 reads TGCAGCGTTCCGGGATTTACCGGGGAGCTGTTTTTT. This translates into CSVPGFTGELFF.

The J gene is TRBJ2-7, the V gene TRBV4-1, with 7 bases matching TRBD1. The CDR3 consists of 12 residues. Germline assignment: CDR1 MGHRA and CDR2 YSYEKL. Trimming at V came to 4 bases and at J to 7 bases, leaving 4 bases not matched to a gene. The chain's CDR3 is CASSPTGVEQYF. For the CDR3, the DNA is TGCGCCAGCAGCCCAACAGGGGTTGAGCAGTACTTC.

The chain joins TRBV27 to TRBJ2-1; 9 bases are a match to TRBD1. The germline gives CDR1 MNHEY, CDR2 SMNVEV (reference sequence). Unmatched junction bases numbered 9, after V lost 5 bases and J lost 7 bases. This CDR3 is built from 15 residues. The CDR3 bases are TGTGCCAGCAGTCCGGGGACAGGGATGGGGAATGAGCAGTTCTTC. It codes for CASSPGTGMGNEQFF.

V usage is TRBV4-1 and J usage is TRBJ2-1; 14 bases map to TRBD2. The germline V gene encodes CDR1 MGHRA and CDR2 YSYEKL. CDR3 length: 17 amino acids. J was trimmed by 10 bases and V by 3 bases; bases with no gene match: 11. The CDR3 DNA sequence: TGCGCCAGCAGCCAGTCCAGCGGGACTAGCGGGAGCGGAGAGCAGTTCTTC. This gives the protein CASSQSSGTSGSGEQFF.

The V call is TRBV27, the J call TRBJ2-1, with D possibly TRBD2 on 5 matching bases. The CDR3 runs to 14 residues. V lost 3 bases, J lost 2 bases, and 8 bases lay in between. Germline CDR1 is MNHEY and CDR2 is SMNVEV (reference sequence). This chain's CDR3 is CASSLTITYNEQFF. CDR3 DNA: TGTGCCAGCAGTTTGACTATAACCTACAATGAGCAGTTCTTC.

The chain is built from TRBV28 and TRBJ2-7; the match to TRBD2 covers 9 bases. CDR1 is MDHEN and CDR2 is SYDVKM in the germline V gene. The CDR3 is 15 amino acids. Trimming removed 3 bases from V and 4 bases from J; junction bases left unmatched: 7. CDR3 DNA: TGTGCCAGCAGTTTCCCTAGCGGGGCTACTTACGAGCAGTACTTC. Protein sequence: CASSFPSGATYEQYF.

The chain employs TRBV6-5 and TRBJ2-2, with D tentatively TRBD2 (6 bases). This CDR3 is 12 amino acids long. CDR1 is MNHEY, CDR2 SVGAGI, per germline. The CDR3 bases are TGTGTCGGGACTTCCAACACCGGGGAGCTGTTTTTT. As protein: CVGTSNTGELFF.

The chain recombines TRBV7-8 with TRBJ1-2; tentatively, D is TRBD1 (5 bases). This CDR3 is 16 amino acids long. Trimming took off 5 bases at V and 3 bases at J, with 19 bases between the two ends. Germline V CDR1 and CDR2: SGHVS, FQNEAQ. CDR3 nucleotides: TGTGCCAGCAGCCCCTTCCGGGGACGAGAGGACTATGGCTACACCTTC. Protein product: CASSPFRGREDYGYTF. Looking up the rest from reference TRBV7-8 and TRBJ1-2 gives the full variable domain: GAGVSQSPRYKVAKRGQDVALRCDPISGHVSLFWYQQALGQGPEFLTYFQNEAQLDKSGLPSDRFFAERPEGSVSTLKIQRTQQEDSAVYLCASSPFRGREDYGYTFGSGTRLTVV.

The CDR3 loop reads CASSSYRGHYEQYF. For the CDR3, the DNA is TGTGCCAGCAGCTCGTATCGGGGGCACTACGAGCAGTACTTC. This chain uses TRBV5-6 with TRBJ2-7, with D perhaps being TRBD1 or TRBD2 (6 bases each). The CDR3 runs 14 residues. V lost 3 bases and J 3 bases, leaving 13 bases between the germline ends. The germline V gene has CDR1 SGHDT and CDR2 YYEEEE.

This rearrangement joins TRBV2 to TRBJ2-7; 8 bases map to TRBD1. The germline V gene has CDR1 SNHLY and CDR2 FYNNEI. The J segment lost 2 bases and the V segment lost 1 base, leaving 4 bases of the junction unmatched. The CDR3 has 15 residues. The CDR3 loop reads CASSEGQGSPYEQYF. The CDR3 region has the DNA TGTGCCAGCAGTGAAGGACAGGGGTCCCCCTACGAGCAGTACTTC.

The V gene is TRBV28, the J gene TRBJ2-1, with a weak D call TRBD2 (6 bases). CDR1 is MDHEN, CDR2 SYDVKM, per germline. V gave up 8 bases and J gave up 0 bases, with 20 bases separating them. The CDR3 length is 17 residues. CDR3 in DNA: TGTGCCAGCCCCCCCCGTCGCGGGGCGAGCTCCTACAATGAGCAGTTCTTC. Translated, it gives CASPPRRGASSYNEQFF.

This rearrangement joins TRBV4-1 to TRBJ1-1, with 8 bases matching TRBD1. The CDR3 sequence is 15 residues long. V gave up 6 bases and J gave up 2 bases; unmatched junction bases: 8. Germline CDR1 and CDR2: MGHRA and YSYEKL. DNA of the CDR3: TGCGCCAGCAGGGGGCAGGGGGCTTACAACACTGAAGCTTTCTTT. It codes for CASRGQGAYNTEAFF.

The chain combines TRBV19 with TRBJ2-1; either TRBD1 or TRBD2 may fit D (5 bases each). V lost 5 bases to trimming and J lost 4 bases, with 18 bases between them. CDR1 is LNHDA and CDR2 is SQIVND in the germline V gene (reference sequence). CDR3 size: 16 residues. The CDR3 loop is CASSFRDPRGYNEQFF. DNA of the CDR3: TGTGCCAGTAGTTTCCGGGACCCCCGGGGTTACAATGAGCAGTTCTTC.

The chain couples TRBV19 to TRBJ2-7; D might be TRBD2 (6 bases). V dropped 5 bases and J dropped 6 bases, with 11 bases sitting between them. The CDR3 is made up of 12 amino acids. Germline V CDR1 and CDR2: LNHDA, SQIVND (reference sequence). The CDR3 DNA sequence: TGTGCCAGTAGTTCCGCCGGGGGCGAGCAGTACTTC. Its translation: CASSSAGGEQYF. Filled out from reference TRBV19 and TRBJ2-7, the complete variable domain reads DGGITQSPKYLFRKEGQNVTLSCEQNLNHDAMYWYRQDPGQGLRLIYYSQIVNDFQKGDIAEGYSVSREKKESFPLTVTSAQKNPTAFYLCASSSAGGEQYFGPGTRLTVT.

The V and J genes are TRBV27 and TRBJ1-1; no reliable D call. V was shortened by 2 bases and J by 7 bases, with 17 bases between the two germline ends. CDR3 length: 15 amino acids. CDR1 is MNHEY, CDR2 SMNVEV, per germline (reference sequence). CDR3 residues: CASSLTRGQFREAFF. The CDR3 nucleotides are TGTGCCAGCAGTTTAACGCGCGGGCAGTTTCGTGAAGCTTTCTTT.

The J gene is TRBJ2-7, the V gene TRBV7-8; D is uncertain. Trimming removed 2 bases at V and 5 bases at J, with 13 bases between. CDR3 length: 14 amino acids. Germline assignment: CDR1 SGHVS and CDR2 FQNEAQ. DNA for the CDR3: TGTGCCAGCAGCTTACCGCCTCGTGTGAACGAGCAGTACTTC. This sequence encodes CASSLPPRVNEQYF.

The chain couples TRBV30 to TRBJ1-4; D unresolved. The CDR3 consists of 16 residues. V shed 0 bases and J shed 8 bases, with 19 bases lying between them. The germline gives CDR1 GTSNPN, CDR2 SVGIG (reference sequence). As DNA, the CDR3 is TGTGCCTGGAGTGTAGGTTTAGGGCAGGCAAGAGAAAAACTGTTTTTT. Its protein product is CAWSVGLGQAREKLFF.

The rearrangement uses TRBV5-6 and TRBJ2-7; possibly TRBD2 for D (5 bases). The germline V gene has CDR1 SGHDT and CDR2 YYEEEE. The CDR3 totals 13 residues. V lost 5 bases and J 0 bases, leaving 9 bases between the germline ends. CDR3 DNA sequence: TGTGCCAGCAGTTATCGGGGCTCCTACGAGCAGTACTTC. Translated: CASSYRGSYEQYF.

The rearrangement uses TRBV9 and TRBJ1-1, with no clear D. Trimming removed 4 bases at V and 0 bases at J, with 7 bases between. Germline CDR1 and CDR2: SGDLS and YYNGEE. CDR3 length: 13 residues. CDR3 amino acids: CASSPAMNTEAFF. In nucleotides, the CDR3 is TGTGCCAGCAGCCCGGCAATGAACACTGAAGCTTTCTTT. The variable domain in full, completed from reference TRBV9 and TRBJ1-1, reads DSGVTQTPKHLITATGQRVTLRCSPRSGDLSVYWYQQSLDQGLQFLIQYYNGEERAKGNILERFSAQQFPDLHSELNLSSLELGDSALYFCASSPAMNTEAFFGQGTRLTVV.